This TCR beta chain appears in the sequencing data of a study of T-cell memory formation after mild COVID-19. Overall study findings and caveats: The SARS-CoV-2 specificity of second-wave clones reaching peak at day 37 remained unverified.

CDR3 length: 18 residues. Germline values: CDR1 SQVTM, CDR2 ANQGSEA. After removal of 4 bases from V and 0 bases from J, the junction contained 14 bases not matched to a gene. TCRdb redid the calling of the 5' RACE reads with MiXCR, one entry per CDR3 protein. The sample has about 62,000 distinct CDR3 sequences; roughly 9.9% are singletons. This clonotype was seen a few times. Its antigen is not known. This clonotype was sampled from a man younger than 35 who had mild COVID-19 (a few samples of this study predate the infection). Cell type and time point are not known. Sequenced sample: PBMCs or a T cell subset sorted from them (not recorded which). This chain joins TRBV29-1 and TRBJ2-2; 7 bases agree with TRBD2. This chain's CDR3 is CSVAPTRLSGANTGELFF. CDR3 in DNA: TGCAGCGTTGCCCCCACCCGGTTGAGCGGGGCGAACACCGGGGAGCTGTTTTTT.